This T cell receptor beta chain was recorded in a study of breast tumors, draining lymph nodes, adjacent tissues. Findings of the study overall: The data were judged consistent with most tumor T cells coming from lymph node and expanding in tumor.

The CDR3 length is 13 residues. J gave up 2 bases and V 3 bases, and 0 bases lay outside the gene matches. Germline V gene sequence: CDR1 ENHRY, CDR2 SYGVKD. Worth noting for this clonotype: Its matching antigen is unknown.

TCRdb reanalysed the multiplex PCR reads using MiXCR and keeps one entry per CDR3 protein. Of around 13,000 distinct CDR3 sequences listed, roughly two thirds are singletons. Sequencing used tumor-adjacent breast tissue. The chain joins TRBV10-3 to TRBJ2-5, with TRBD1 identical over 7 bases. The receptor was derived from a female donor with breast cancer. Some clones in this sample may be carry-over from other donors' samples. Here the CDR3 reads CAISDRGQETQYF. The CDR3 DNA is TGTGCCATCAGTGACAGGGGGCAAGAGACCCAGTACTTC.